The clone carrying this T cell receptor (beta chain) turned up a few times. Antigen: not known. These data originate in a study of T-cell memory formation after mild COVID-19. Looking at the study overall: Largely, the TCR clusters proved donor specific. Study observations and caveats: Memory cells collected pre-infection included some clones that later responded, suggesting cross-reactive memory joined. Proof of SARS-CoV-2 specificity was absent for the second-wave clones that crested on day 37.

The TCR alpha and TCR beta cDNA libraries, bearing sample barcodes and UMIs, were generated by 5'RACE using constant-segment primers. TCRdb reprocessed the 5' RACE reads via MiXCR and lists one record per CDR3 protein. The data show over 300,000 distinct CDR3 sequences, more than 20% seen once. CDR1 is MNHEY, CDR2 SVGEGT, per germline. The CDR3 has 13 amino acids. Trimming stripped 5 bases from V and 3 bases from J, with 10 bases between. Sequencing used PBMCs or a T cell subset sorted from them (not recorded which). The gene calls are TRBV6-2 or TRBV6-3 and TRBJ1-2; no reliable D call. The sequence was obtained from a man aged 18 to 35 who had mild COVID-19 (a few samples of this study predate the infection). Cell type and time point are not known. The CDR3 loop reads CASSPGPYYGYTF. CDR3 nucleotide sequence: TGTGCCAGCAGTCCGGGCCCATACTATGGCTACACCTTC.